What follows are 5 T cell receptor beta chains derived from one specimen sequenced in a study of T-cell reconstitution after alpha-beta-depleted transplantation in children. A library of TCRbeta sequences, prepared with unique molecular identifiers, was generated. TCRdb re-derived calls from the PCR reads in MiXCR, one entry per CDR3 protein. This sample carries roughly 500,000 distinct CDR3 sequences, about 33% of them seen once, and the ten largest clones take about 2.3%. The sequenced sample was PBMCs from the stem cell graft donor, obtained from the stem cell graft. These receptors came from a human donor who donated a stem cell graft to a child with aplastic anemia.

This clonotype was recorded a few times. J is TRBJ2-4 and V is TRBV3-1; 10 bases map to TRBD2. The CDR3 runs to 14 residues. V shed 5 bases, J shed 8 bases, and the junction held 6 bases outside the gene matches. Looked up from germline, CDR1 is LGHDT and CDR2 is YNNKEL (reference sequence). The CDR3 coding sequence is TGTGCCAGCAGCAGCCTAGCGGGAGAGGACATTCAGTACTTC. Translating it yields CASSSLAGEDIQYF. Supplemented by reference TRBV3-1 and TRBJ2-4, the full variable domain reads DTAVSQTPKYLVTQMGNDKSIKCEQNLGHDTMYWYKQDSKKFLKIMFSYNNKELIINETVPNRFSPKSPDKAHLNLHINSLELGDSAVYFCASSSLAGEDIQYFGAGTRLSVL.

The V call is TRBV5-6, the J call TRBJ2-1; D unresolved. Germline CDR1 and CDR2: SGHDT and YYEEEE. Trimming left V 0 bases short and J 4 bases short, with 8 bases between. The CDR3 has 14 amino acids. In nucleotides, the CDR3 is TGTGCCAGCAGCTTGGTAGGTGCATACAATGAGCAGTTCTTC. Translating gives CASSLVGAYNEQFF.

This clonotype was detected only a few times. The chain combines TRBV10-3 with TRBJ2-1, with 9 bases lining up with TRBD2. After removal of 8 bases from V and 9 bases from J, the junction contained 8 bases not matched to a gene. CDR3 length: 13 residues. CDR1 ENHRY and CDR2 SYGVKD come from the germline V gene. The CDR3 nucleotides read TGTGCCATCCGGGAGCGGGAGGTTGGTGAGCAGTTCTTC. Amino acids: CAIREREVGEQFF.

A few counts support this clonotype. The chain recombines TRBV9 with TRBJ2-5, with TRBD2 as a possible D gene (5 bases). The CDR3 consists of 13 residues. Per germline, CDR1 SGDLS and CDR2 YYNGEE. The V end was cut by 2 bases, the J end by 1 base, with 6 bases between. CDR3 sequence (DNA): TGTGCCAGCAGCGTCAGCGGCCAAGAGACCCAGTACTTC. It translates to CASSVSGQETQYF.

V usage is TRBV7-2 and J usage is TRBJ2-3; tentative D call: TRBD1 (6 bases). Trimming shortened V by 4 bases and J by 2 bases, and 7 bases separated the two germline ends. Germline V gene lookup returns CDR1 SGHTA and CDR2 FQGNSA. CDR3 length: 13 residues. This chain's CDR3 is CASSWDNTDTQYF. The CDR3, as DNA: TGTGCCAGCAGCTGGGACAACACAGATACGCAGTATTTT.